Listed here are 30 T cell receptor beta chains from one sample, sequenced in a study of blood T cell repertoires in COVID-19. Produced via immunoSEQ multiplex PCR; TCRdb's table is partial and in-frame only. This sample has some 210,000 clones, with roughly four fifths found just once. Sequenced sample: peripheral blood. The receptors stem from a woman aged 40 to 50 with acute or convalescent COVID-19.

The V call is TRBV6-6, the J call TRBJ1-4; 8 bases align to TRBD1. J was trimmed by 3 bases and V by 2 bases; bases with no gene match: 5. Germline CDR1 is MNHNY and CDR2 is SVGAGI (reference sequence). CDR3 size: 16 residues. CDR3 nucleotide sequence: TGTGCCAGCAGTTACCTACAGGGGGGGGCTAATGAAAAACTGTTTTTT. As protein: CASSYLQGGANEKLFF.

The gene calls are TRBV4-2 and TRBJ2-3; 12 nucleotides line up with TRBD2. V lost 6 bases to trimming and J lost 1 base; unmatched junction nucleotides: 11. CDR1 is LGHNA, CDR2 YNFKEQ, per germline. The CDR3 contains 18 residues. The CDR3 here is CASRDLAGGPDRTDTQYF. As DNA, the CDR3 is TGTGCCAGCAGAGATCTAGCGGGGGGGCCCGATCGCACAGATACGCAGTATTTT.

The CDR3 loop is CASSPRRGLAIYGYTF. The DNA of the CDR3 is TGTGCCAGCAGCCCCCGGAGGGGATTAGCGATCTATGGCTACACCTTC. The chain uses TRBV21-1 and TRBJ1-2. TRBV21-1 is a documented pseudogene. The CDR3 spans 16 residues.

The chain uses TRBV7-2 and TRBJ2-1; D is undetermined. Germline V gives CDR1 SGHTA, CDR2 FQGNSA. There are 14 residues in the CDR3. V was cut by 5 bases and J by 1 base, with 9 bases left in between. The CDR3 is CASSKTGSYNEQFF. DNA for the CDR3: TGTGCCAGCAGCAAGACCGGGTCCTACAATGAGCAGTTCTTC.

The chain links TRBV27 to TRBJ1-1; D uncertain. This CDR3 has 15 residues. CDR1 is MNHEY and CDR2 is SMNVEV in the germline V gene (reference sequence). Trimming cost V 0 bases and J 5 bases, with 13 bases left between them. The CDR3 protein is CASSLSAVPSTEAFF. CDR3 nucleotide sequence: TGTGCCAGCAGTTTATCGGCAGTACCTTCTACTGAAGCTTTCTTT.

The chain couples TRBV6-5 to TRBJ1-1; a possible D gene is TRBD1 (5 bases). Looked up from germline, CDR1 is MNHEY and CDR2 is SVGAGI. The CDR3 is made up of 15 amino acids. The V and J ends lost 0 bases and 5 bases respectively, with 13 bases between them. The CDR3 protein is CASSYSNRKRTEAFF. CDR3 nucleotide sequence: TGTGCCAGCAGTTACTCGAACAGGAAGAGGACTGAAGCTTTCTTT.

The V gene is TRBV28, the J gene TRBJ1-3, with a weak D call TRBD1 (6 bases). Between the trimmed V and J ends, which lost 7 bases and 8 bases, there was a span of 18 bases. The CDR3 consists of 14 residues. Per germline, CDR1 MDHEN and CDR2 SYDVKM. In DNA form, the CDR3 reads TGTGCCAGCAAACAGGGTTTGGATATGGACACCATATATTTT. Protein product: CASKQGLDMDTIYF.

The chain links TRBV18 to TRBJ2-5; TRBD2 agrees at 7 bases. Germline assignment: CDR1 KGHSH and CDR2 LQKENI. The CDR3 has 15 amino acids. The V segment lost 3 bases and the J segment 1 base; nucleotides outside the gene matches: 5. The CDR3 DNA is TGTGCCAGCTCACCTCGCGGGAGTCGCCAAGAGACCCAGTACTTC. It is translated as CASSPRGSRQETQYF.

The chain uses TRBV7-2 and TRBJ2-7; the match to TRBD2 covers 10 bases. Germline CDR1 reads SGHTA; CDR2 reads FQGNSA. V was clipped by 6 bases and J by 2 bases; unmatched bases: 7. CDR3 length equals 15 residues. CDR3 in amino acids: CASRMRAGGPYEQYF. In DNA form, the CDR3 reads TGTGCCAGCAGAATGAGAGCGGGAGGGCCCTACGAGCAGTACTTC.

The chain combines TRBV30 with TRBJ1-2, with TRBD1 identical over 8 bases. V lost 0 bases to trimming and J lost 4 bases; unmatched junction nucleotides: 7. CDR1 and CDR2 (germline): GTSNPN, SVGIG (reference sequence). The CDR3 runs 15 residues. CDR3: CAWSVLGQGLYGYTF. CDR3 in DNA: TGTGCCTGGAGTGTACTAGGACAGGGACTCTATGGCTACACCTTC.

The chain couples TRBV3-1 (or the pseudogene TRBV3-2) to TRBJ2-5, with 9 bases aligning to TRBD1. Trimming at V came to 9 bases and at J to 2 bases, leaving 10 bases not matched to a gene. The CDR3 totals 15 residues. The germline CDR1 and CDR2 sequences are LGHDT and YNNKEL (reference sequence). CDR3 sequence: CASLARGQGQETQYF. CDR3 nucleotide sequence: TGTGCCAGTCTAGCCCGGGGACAGGGACAAGAGACCCAGTACTTC.

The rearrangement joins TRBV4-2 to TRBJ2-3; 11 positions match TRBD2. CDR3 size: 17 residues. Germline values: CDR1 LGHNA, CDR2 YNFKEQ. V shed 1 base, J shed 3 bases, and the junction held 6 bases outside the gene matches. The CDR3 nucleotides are TGTGCCAGCAGCCAAGTGACTAGCGGGATTAATACAGATACGCAGTATTTT. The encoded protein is CASSQVTSGINTDTQYF.

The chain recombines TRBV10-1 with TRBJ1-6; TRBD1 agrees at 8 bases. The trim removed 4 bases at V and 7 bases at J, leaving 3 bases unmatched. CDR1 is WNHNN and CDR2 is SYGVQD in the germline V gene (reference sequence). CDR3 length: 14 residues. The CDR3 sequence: CASSADRENSPLHF. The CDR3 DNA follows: TGCGCCAGCAGTGCGGACAGGGAGAATTCACCCCTCCACTTT.

The CDR3 loop is CASSERRQAGLNSPLHF. CDR3 bases: TGTGCCAGCAGTGAACGTAGACAGGCCGGGCTTAATTCACCCCTCCACTTT. V usage is TRBV6-1 and J usage is TRBJ1-6; tentative D call: TRBD1 (6 bases). CDR1 is MNHNS, CDR2 SASEGT, per germline. Between the trimmed V and J ends, which lost 2 bases and 6 bases, there was a span of 17 bases. This CDR3 spans 17 amino acids.

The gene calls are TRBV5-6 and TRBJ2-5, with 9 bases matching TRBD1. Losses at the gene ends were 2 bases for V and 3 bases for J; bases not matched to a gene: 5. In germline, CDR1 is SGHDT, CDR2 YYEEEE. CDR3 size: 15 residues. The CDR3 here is CASSFLGQGEETQYF. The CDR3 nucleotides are TGTGCCAGCAGCTTCTTGGGACAGGGTGAAGAGACCCAGTACTTC.

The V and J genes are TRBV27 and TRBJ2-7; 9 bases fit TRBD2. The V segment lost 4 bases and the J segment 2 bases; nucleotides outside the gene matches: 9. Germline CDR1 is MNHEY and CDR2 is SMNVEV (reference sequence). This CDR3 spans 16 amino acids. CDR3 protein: CASSSPLAGNPYEQYF. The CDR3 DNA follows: TGTGCCAGCAGTTCCCCCCTAGCGGGAAATCCCTACGAGCAGTACTTC.

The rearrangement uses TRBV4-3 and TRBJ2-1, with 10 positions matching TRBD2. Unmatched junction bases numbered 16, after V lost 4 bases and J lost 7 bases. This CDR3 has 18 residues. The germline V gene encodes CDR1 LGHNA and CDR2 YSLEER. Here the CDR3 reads CASSPAGASSGSRNEQFF. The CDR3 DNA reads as TGCGCCAGCAGCCCGGCGGGGGCCTCTAGCGGGAGCCGGAATGAGCAGTTCTTC.

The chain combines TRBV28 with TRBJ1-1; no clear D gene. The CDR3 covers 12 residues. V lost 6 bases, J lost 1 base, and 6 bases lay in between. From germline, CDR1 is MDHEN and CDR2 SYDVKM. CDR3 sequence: CASSTANTEAFF. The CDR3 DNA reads TGTGCCAGCAGCACAGCGAACACTGAAGCTTTCTTT.

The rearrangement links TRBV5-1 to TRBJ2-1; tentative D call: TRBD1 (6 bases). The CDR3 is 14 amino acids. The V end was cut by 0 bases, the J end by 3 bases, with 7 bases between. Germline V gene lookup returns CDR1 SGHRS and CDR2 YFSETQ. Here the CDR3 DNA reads TGCGCCAGCAGCTTGGGGGGACACTACAATGAGCAGTTCTTC. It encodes CASSLGGHYNEQFF.

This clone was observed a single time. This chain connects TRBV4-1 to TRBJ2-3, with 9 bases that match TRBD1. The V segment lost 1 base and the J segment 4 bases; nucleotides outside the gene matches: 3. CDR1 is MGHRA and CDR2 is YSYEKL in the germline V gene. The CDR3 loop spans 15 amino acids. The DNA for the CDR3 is TGCGCCAGCAGCCAAGCGGACAGGGGTCCAGATACGCAGTATTTT. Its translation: CASSQADRGPDTQYF.

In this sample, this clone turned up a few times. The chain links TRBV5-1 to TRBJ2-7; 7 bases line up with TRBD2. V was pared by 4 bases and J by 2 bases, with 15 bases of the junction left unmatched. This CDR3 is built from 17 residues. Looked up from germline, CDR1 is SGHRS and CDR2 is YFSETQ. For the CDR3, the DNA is TGCGCCAGCAGCGCCTTCGGGGGGTTGGCCCCCCCCTACGAGCAGTACTTC. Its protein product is CASSAFGGLAPPYEQYF.

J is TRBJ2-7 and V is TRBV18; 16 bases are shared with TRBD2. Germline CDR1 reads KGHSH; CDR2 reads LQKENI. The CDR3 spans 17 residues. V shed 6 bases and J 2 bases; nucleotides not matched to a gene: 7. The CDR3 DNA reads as TGTGCCAGCTCTCACAGCGGGACTAGCGGGGGGGCCTACGAGCAGTACTTC. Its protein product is CASSHSGTSGGAYEQYF.

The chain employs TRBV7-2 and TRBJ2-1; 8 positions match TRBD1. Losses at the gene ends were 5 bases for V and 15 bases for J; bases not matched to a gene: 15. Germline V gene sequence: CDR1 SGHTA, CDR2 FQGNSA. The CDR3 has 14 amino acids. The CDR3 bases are TGTGCCAGCAGCCAGACAGGGGCCCCCGGCTCCGGGTTCTTC. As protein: CASSQTGAPGSGFF.

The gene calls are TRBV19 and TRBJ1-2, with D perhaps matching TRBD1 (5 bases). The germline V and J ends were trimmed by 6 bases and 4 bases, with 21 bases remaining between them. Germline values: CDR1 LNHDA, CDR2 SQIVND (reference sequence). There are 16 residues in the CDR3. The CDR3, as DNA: TGTGCCAGTAGCCCAAAGGACAACTGGGCCCTCTATGGCTACACCTTC. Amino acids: CASSPKDNWALYGYTF.

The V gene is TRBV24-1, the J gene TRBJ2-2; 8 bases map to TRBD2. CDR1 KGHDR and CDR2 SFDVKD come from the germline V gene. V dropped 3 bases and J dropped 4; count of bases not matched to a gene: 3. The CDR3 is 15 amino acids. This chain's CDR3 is CATSDSGRSTGELFF. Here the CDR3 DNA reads TGTGCCACCAGTGATAGCGGGAGAAGCACCGGGGAGCTGTTTTTT.

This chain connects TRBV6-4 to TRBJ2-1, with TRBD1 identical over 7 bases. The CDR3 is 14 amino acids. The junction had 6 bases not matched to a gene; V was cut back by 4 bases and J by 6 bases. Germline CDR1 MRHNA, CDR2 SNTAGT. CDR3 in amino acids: CASSVDRMSNEQFF. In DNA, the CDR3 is TGTGCCAGCAGTGTGGACAGGATGAGCAATGAGCAGTTCTTC.

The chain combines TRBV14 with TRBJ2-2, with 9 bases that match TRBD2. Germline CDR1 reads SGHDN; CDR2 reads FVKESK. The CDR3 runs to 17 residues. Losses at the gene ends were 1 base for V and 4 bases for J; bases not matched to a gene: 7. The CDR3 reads CASSQGASGMGTGELFF. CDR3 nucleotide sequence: TGTGCCAGCAGCCAAGGGGCTAGCGGGATGGGCACCGGGGAGCTGTTTTTT. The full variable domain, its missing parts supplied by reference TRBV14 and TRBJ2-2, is EAGVTQFPSHSVIEKGQTVTLRCDPISGHDNLYWYRRVMGKEIKFLLHFVKESKQDESGMPNNRFLAERTGGTYSTLKVQPAELEDSGVYFCASSQGASGMGTGELFFGEGSRLTVL.

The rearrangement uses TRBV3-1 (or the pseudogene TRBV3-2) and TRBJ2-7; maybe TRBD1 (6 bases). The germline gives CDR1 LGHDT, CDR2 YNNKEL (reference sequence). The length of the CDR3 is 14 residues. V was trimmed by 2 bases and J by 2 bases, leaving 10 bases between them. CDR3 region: CASSQYSGAYEQYF. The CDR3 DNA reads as TGTGCCAGCAGCCAATACTCAGGGGCCTACGAGCAGTACTTC.

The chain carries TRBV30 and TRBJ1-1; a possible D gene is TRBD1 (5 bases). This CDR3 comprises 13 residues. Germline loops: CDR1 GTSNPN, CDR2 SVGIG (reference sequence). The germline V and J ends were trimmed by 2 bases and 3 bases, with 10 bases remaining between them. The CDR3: CAWSPRADTEAFF. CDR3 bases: TGTGCCTGGAGTCCCAGGGCGGACACTGAAGCTTTCTTT.

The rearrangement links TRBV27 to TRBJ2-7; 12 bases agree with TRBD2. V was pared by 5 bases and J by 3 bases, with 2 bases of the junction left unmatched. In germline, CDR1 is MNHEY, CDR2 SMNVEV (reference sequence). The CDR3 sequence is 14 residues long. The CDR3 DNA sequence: TGTGCCAGCAGTCTAGCGGGGGGGATCTACGAGCAGTACTTC. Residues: CASSLAGGIYEQYF.